This T cell receptor (beta chain) was observed in a study of OX40 agonist ivuxolimab in advanced cancers. Study summary: The patients' treatment was ivuxolimab, an agonistic anti-OX40 (CD134) antibody.

Assay used: immunoSEQ multiplex PCR; TCRdb lists only in-frame clones, some missing. The table includes tens of thousands of clones, roughly 83% detected once. The CDR3 loop spans 18 amino acids. V was clipped by 3 bases and J by 2 bases; unmatched bases: 4. Germline V CDR1 and CDR2: SNHLY, FYNNEI. This clone rates as medium-sized. Collection of blood occurred at baseline, at cycle 4 day 1, and at cycle 7 day 1. The sequencing here drew on CD4+ or CD8+ T cells sorted from blood, taken in a trial of the OX40 agonist ivuxolimab. The V gene is TRBV2, the J gene TRBJ2-6; 13 bases are a match to TRBD2. The origin of this receptor is an adult with an advanced solid tumor such as melanoma, head and neck, liver or kidney cancer. The CDR3 nucleotides are TGTGCCAGCAGTGATCCCGGACTAGCGGGAGCTGGGGCCAACGTCCTGACTTTC. Its protein product is CASSDPGLAGAGANVLTF.